This T cell receptor beta chain is drawn from a study of neurological immune-mediated disorders. This clonotype was observed a few times. Its antigen is not identified. The final CDR3 position lacks the conserved phenylalanine or tryptophan, pointing to a likely read error. Study-wide results and limits: Falling below healthy controls, multiple sclerosis showed the least TCR clonal expansion, while HTLV-1-associated myelopathy showed the most. When grouped phylogenetically, the repertoires of 18 of the 34 multiple sclerosis patients fell together in one related-CDR3 cluster, which is a possible signature.

CDR1 SGHKS and CDR2 YYEKEE come from the germline V gene (reference sequence). Trimming pared 1 base from V and 7 bases from J, leaving 7 bases between. The length of the CDR3 is 12 residues. The yield of each sequencing run was over 190 million TCR-beta sequences from 15-18 subjects. A single record per CDR3 protein comes from TCRdb applying MiXCR to the 5' RACE reads. Among about 66,000 distinct CDR3 sequences, about 4% were seen once, and the ten largest hold 1.3%. The chain recombines TRBV5-5 with TRBJ2-3; weak D call: TRBD1 (5 bases). The material sequenced was PBMCs. The source is a young man with multiple sclerosis. In nucleotides, the CDR3 is TGTGCCAGCAGCTTGTTGGACAATACGCAGTATAAT. Its translation is CASSLLDNTQYN.